Listed below are T cell receptor beta chains from one sample, sequenced in a study of beta chain features in type 1 diabetes. Generated by immunoSEQ multiplex PCR, the TCRdb table keeps only in-frame clones and is missing some. The sample gives roughly 150,000 clones, around 9% of which show up once; 0.7% is in the top ten. The sample taken for sequencing was central memory CD4+ T cells from blood. The receptors stem from a young woman with type 1 diabetes. Each CDR3 is given with its conserved first and last residue. The D gene is left open where the match is weak.

v_call	j_call	d_call	cdr3_aa
TRBV4-2	TRBJ2-2	TRBD2	CASSQDGAQPGGDTGELFF
TRBV14	TRBJ2-1	TRBD1	CASSRGQGVYNEQFF
TRBV18	TRBJ2-1	TRBD2	CASSPPGLATLDEQFF
TRBV7-3	TRBJ2-3	TRBD2	CASSRLAGTDTQYF
TRBV7-3	TRBJ2-7	TRBD2	CASSSGLAPSEQYF
TRBV30	.	TRBD2	CAWSSQSGRARYEQYF
TRBV27	TRBJ2-5	TRBD1	CASSPGQDFQETQYF
TRBV5-1	TRBJ1-1	TRBD1	CASSPTTGDVSEAFF
TRBV5-1	TRBJ2-5	TRBD1	CASSLVSDRQETQYF
TRBV7-2	TRBJ1-2	TRBD1	CASSLSQGAGYTF
TRBV4-1	TRBJ2-7	.	CASSQLAIPLEQYF
TRBV5-1	TRBJ2-3	TRBD1	CASRIDRDRPQYF
TRBV27	TRBJ2-2	TRBD2	CASTRDYDTGELFF
TRBV5-4	TRBJ2-2	.	CASSLNWQTHTGELFF
TRBV2	TRBJ1-1	.	CASSEQGTTEAFF
TRBV4-1	TRBJ1-5	.	CASSQGQGNQPQHF
TRBV9	TRBJ2-2	TRBD2	CASSVGLAGDGELFF
TRBV7-9	TRBJ1-1	.	CASRLQGNTEAFF
TRBV6-4	TRBJ2-1	TRBD1	CASSDRGQGAGEQFF
TRBV20-1	TRBJ1-2	.	CSAGFGGGYTF
TRBV5-1	TRBJ2-5	TRBD1	CASSPGQGRETQYF
TRBV18	TRBJ1-1	.	CASARETNTEAFF
TRBV6-5	TRBJ2-5	.	CASSWVGQQETQYF
TRBV28	TRBJ2-1	.	CASSPVGRGDEQFF
TRBV18	TRBJ1-1	.	CASSPQQITEAFF
TRBV30	TRBJ2-1	.	CAWTDYNNEQFF
TRBV6-6	TRBJ1-5	.	CASSPPGINQPQHF
TRBV6-1	TRBJ2-1	TRBD1	CASRRTGYEQFF
TRBV4-2	TRBJ2-2	.	CASSQDLASPGELFF
TRBV27	TRBJ1-5	.	CASSLRVNQPQHF
TRBV7-9	TRBJ2-5	TRBD2	CASSRRGLAAQETQYF
TRBV9	TRBJ1-2	.	CASSVDDSNYGYTF
TRBV2	TRBJ1-2	.	CASERSAQNKGYTF
TRBV4-1	TRBJ1-5	TRBD1	CASSHQTGGSQPQHF
TRBV4-1	TRBJ1-5	TRBD1	CASSQVGQTNQPQHF
TRBV15	TRBJ2-4	.	CATSRDRGSLLAKNIQYF
TRBV25-1	TRBJ2-3	TRBD2	CASSDPGLAGDTDTQYF
TRBV19	TRBJ1-5	.	CASSKGVRQPQHF
TRBV19	TRBJ1-2	.	CASSRTRQADYGYTF
TRBV19	TRBJ2-2	TRBD2	CASRRGGRAAGELFF